This TCR beta chain comes out of a study of blood T cell repertoires in COVID-19. This clone was observed once. Authors' analysis steps: Estimates of nucleated cell counts were drawn from the amplification of reference gene primers. TCRdb's table, derived via immunoSEQ multiplex PCR, lists solely in-frame clones and lacks some. The V and J calls and clone size were taken over from that table, and D and trimming were inferred from the DNA. The sample comprises 45,000 or so clones, roughly 73% of which are singletons, and about three fifths rests with the top ten. Sequencing used peripheral blood. The sequence was obtained from an elderly man with acute or convalescent COVID-19.

The CDR3 DNA reads as TGTGCCAGCACCTTTCAAGGGGGAGCCTACGAGCAGTACTTC. This translates into CASTFQGGAYEQYF. The rearrangement uses TRBV28 and TRBJ2-7; D is perhaps TRBD1 (6 bases). The germline gives CDR1 MDHEN, CDR2 SYDVKM. V lost 7 bases and J lost 2, with 15 bases in between. The CDR3 consists of 14 residues.